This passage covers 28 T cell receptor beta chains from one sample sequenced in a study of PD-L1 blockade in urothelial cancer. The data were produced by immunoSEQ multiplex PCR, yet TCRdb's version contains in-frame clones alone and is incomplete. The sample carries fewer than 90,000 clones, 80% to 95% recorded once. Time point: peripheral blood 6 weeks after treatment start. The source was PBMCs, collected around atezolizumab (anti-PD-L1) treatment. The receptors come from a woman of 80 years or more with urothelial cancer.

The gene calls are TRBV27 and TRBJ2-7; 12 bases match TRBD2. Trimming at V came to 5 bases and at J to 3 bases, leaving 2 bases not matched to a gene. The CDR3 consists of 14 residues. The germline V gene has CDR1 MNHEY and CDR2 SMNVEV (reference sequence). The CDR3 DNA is TGTGCCAGCAGTCTGACTAGCGGGGGCTACGAGCAGTACTTC. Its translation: CASSLTSGGYEQYF.

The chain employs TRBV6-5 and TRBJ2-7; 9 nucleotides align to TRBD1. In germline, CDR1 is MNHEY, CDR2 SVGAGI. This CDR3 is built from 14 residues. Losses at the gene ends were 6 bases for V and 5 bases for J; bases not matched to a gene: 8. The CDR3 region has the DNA TGTGCCAGCAGCCGGGGACAGGGATCGAACGAGCAGTACTTC. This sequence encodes CASSRGQGSNEQYF.

DNA for the CDR3: TGTGCCAGCAGTAGTCTCCGGTATGGCTACACCTTC. The encoded protein is CASSSLRYGYTF. The chain joins TRBV28 to TRBJ1-2, with D uncertain. The CDR3 extends over 12 amino acids. V gave up 5 bases and J gave up 5 bases, with 9 bases separating them. CDR1 and CDR2 (germline): MDHEN, SYDVKM.

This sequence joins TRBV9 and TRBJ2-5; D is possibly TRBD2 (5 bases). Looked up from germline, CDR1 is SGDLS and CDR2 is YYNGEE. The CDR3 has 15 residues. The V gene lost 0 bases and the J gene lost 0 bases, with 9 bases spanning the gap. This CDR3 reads CASSVEDWDQETQYF. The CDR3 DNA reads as TGTGCCAGCAGCGTAGAGGACTGGGACCAAGAGACCCAGTACTTC.

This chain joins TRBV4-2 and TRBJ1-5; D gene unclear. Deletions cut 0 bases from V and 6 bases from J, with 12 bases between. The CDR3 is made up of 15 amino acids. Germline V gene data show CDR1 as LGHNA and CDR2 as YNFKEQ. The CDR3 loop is CASSQEATGIQPQHF. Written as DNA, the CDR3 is TGTGCCAGCAGCCAAGAGGCGACCGGGATTCAGCCCCAGCATTTT.

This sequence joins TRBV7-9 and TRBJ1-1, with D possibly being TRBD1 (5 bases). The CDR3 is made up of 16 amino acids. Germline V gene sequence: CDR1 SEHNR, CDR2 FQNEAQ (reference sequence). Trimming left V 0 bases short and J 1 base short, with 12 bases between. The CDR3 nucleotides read TGTGCCAGCAGCTTAGCGCTGGGGCAGGCGAACACTGAAGCTTTCTTT. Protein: CASSLALGQANTEAFF.

CDR3 nucleotide sequence: TGTGCCAGCAGTTCGTACAGGGGAAACACAGATACGCAGTATTTT. The encoded protein is CASSSYRGNTDTQYF. The chain links TRBV7-2 to TRBJ2-3; 7 bases map to TRBD1. The V and J ends lost 6 bases and 2 bases, in that order; junction bases with no gene match: 8. Germline V gene lookup returns CDR1 SGHTA and CDR2 FQGNSA. This CDR3 comprises 15 residues. Full variable domain (outside the CDR3, taken from reference TRBV7-2 and TRBJ2-3): GAGVSQSPSNKVTEKGKDVELRCDPISGHTALYWYRQSLGQGLEFLIYFQGNSAPDKSGLPSDRFSAERTGGSVSTLTIQRTQQEDSAVYLCASSSYRGNTDTQYFGPGTRLTVL.

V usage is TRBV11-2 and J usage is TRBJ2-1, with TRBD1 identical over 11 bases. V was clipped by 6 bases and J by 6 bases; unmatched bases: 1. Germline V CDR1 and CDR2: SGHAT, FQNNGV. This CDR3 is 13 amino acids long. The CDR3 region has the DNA TGTGCCAGCAGGGGACAGGGGGGCAATGAGCAGTTCTTC. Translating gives CASRGQGGNEQFF.

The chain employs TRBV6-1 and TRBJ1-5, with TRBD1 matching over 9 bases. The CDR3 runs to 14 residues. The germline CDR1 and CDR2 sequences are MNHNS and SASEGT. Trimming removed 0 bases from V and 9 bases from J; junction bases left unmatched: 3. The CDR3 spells CASSEATGGTPQHF. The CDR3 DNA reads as TGTGCCAGCAGTGAAGCGACAGGGGGGACGCCCCAGCATTTT.

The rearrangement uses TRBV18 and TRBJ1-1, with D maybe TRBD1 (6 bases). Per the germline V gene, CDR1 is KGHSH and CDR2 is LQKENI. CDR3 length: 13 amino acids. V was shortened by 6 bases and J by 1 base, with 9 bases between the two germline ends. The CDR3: CASSRTENTEAFF. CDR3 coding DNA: TGTGCCAGCTCGAGGACAGAGAACACTGAAGCTTTCTTT. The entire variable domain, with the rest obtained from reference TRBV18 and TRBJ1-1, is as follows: NAGVMQNPRHLVRRRGQEARLRCSPMKGHSHVYWYRQLPEEGLKFMVYLQKENIIDESGMPKERFSAEFPKEGPSILRIQQVVRGDSAAYFCASSRTENTEAFFGQGTRLTVV.

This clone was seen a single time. The CDR3 DNA follows: TGTGCCAGCAGTTCCCACTACGAGCAGTACTTC. Protein sequence: CASSSHYEQYF. This chain uses TRBV28 with TRBJ2-7, with unresolved D. The V end lost 4 bases, the J end lost 3 bases, and 4 bases lay between the germline ends. Germline V lookup: CDR1 MDHEN, CDR2 SYDVKM. The CDR3 spans 11 residues.

Here the CDR3 DNA reads TGTGCCAGCTCACCAGACGACAGGGGCTACACCTTC. It translates to CASSPDDRGYTF. The gene calls are TRBV18 and TRBJ1-2; a weak D match, TRBD1 (6 bases). The CDR3 sequence is 12 residues long. V was clipped by 2 bases and J by 8 bases, with 9 bases between them. The V gene's germline CDR1 is KGHSH and CDR2 LQKENI.

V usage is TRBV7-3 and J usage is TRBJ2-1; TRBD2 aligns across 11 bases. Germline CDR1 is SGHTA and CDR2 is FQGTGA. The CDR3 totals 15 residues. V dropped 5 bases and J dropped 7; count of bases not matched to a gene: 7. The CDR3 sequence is CASSPSGLAGNEQFF. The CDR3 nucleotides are TGTGCCAGCAGCCCTTCCGGACTAGCGGGTAATGAGCAGTTCTTC.

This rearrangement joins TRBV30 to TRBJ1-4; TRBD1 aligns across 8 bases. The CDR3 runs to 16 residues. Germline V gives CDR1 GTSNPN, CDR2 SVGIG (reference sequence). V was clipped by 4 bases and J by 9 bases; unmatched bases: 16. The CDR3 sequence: CAWTRAGTGGEKKLFF. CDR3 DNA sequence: TGTGCCTGGACTCGAGCGGGGACAGGAGGAGAGAAAAAACTGTTTTTT.

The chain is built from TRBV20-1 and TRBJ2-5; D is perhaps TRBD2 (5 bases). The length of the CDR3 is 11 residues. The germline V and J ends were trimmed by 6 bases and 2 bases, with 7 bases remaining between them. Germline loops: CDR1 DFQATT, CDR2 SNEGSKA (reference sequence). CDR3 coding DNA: TGCAGTGCAAAGCGGCAAGAGACCCAGTACTTC. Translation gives CSAKRQETQYF.

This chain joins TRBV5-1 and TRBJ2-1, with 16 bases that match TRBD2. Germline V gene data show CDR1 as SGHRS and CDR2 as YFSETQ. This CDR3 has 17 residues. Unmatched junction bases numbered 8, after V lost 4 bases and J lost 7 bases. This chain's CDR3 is CASSLGTSGRASNEQFF. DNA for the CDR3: TGCGCCAGCAGCCTCGGGACTAGCGGGAGGGCAAGTAATGAGCAGTTCTTC. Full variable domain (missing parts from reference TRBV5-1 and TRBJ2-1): KAGVTQTPRYLIKTRGQQVTLSCSPISGHRSVSWYQQTPGQGLQFLFEYFSETQRNKGNFPGRFSGRQFSNSRSEMNVSTLELGDSALYLCASSLGTSGRASNEQFFGPGTRLTVL.

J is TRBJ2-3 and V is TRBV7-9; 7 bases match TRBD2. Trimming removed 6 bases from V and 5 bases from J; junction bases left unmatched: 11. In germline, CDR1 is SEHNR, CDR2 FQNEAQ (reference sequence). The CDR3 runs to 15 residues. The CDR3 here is CASREGGGSQDTQYF. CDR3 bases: TGTGCCAGCAGAGAAGGCGGCGGGAGCCAAGATACGCAGTATTTT.

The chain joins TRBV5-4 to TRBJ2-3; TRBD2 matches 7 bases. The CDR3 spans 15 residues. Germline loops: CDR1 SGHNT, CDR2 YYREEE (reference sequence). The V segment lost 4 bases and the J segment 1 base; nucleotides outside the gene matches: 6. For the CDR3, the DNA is TGTGCCAGCAGCCAAGGACTAGTTGGCACAGATACGCAGTATTTT. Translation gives CASSQGLVGTDTQYF.

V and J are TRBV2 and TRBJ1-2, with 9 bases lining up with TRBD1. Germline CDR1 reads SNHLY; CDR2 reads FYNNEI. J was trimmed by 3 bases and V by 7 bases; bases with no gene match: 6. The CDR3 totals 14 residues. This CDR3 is CASTMDRGDYGYTF. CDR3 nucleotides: TGTGCCAGCACCATGGACAGGGGAGACTATGGCTACACCTTC.

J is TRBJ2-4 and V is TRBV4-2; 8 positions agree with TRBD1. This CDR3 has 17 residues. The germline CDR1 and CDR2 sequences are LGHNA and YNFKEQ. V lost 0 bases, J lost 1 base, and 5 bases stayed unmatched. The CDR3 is CASSQDPGGRAKNIQYF. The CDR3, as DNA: TGTGCCAGCAGCCAAGATCCAGGGGGCCGTGCCAAAAACATTCAGTACTTC.

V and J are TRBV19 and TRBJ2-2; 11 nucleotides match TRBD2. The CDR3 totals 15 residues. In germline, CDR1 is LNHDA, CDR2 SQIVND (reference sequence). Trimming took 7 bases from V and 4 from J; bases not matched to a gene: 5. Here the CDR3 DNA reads TGTGCCAGTACCCTACTAGCGGGGGCCACCGGGGAGCTGTTTTTT. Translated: CASTLLAGATGELFF.

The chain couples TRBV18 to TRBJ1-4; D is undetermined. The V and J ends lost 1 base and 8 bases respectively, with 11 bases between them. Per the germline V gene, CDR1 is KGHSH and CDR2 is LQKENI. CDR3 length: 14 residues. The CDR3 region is CASSPLGVWEKLFF. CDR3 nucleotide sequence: TGTGCCAGCTCACCACTCGGAGTGTGGGAAAAACTGTTTTTT.

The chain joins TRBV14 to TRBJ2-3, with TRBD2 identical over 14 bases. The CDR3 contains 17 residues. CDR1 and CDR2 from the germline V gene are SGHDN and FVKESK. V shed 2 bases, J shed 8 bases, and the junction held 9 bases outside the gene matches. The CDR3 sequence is CASSQLGTSGSSGTQYF. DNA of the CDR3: TGTGCCAGCAGCCAACTAGGGACTAGCGGGAGTTCGGGTACGCAGTATTTT. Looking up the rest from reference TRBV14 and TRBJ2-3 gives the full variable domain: EAGVTQFPSHSVIEKGQTVTLRCDPISGHDNLYWYRRVMGKEIKFLLHFVKESKQDESGMPNNRFLAERTGGTYSTLKVQPAELEDSGVYFCASSQLGTSGSSGTQYFGPGTRLTVL.

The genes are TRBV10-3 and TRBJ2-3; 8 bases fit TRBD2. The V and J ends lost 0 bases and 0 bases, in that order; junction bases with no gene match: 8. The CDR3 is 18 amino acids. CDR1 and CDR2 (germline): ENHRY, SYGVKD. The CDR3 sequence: CAISESGSGGTSTDTQYF. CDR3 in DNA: TGTGCCATCAGTGAGTCGGGTTCGGGAGGGACGAGCACAGATACGCAGTATTTT.

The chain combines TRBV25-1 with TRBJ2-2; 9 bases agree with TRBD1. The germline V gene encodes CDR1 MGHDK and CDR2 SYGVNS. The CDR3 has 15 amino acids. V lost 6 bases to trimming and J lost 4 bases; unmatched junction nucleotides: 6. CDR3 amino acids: CASSSGTGFTGELFF. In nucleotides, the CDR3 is TGTGCCAGCAGCTCCGGGACAGGGTTCACCGGGGAGCTGTTTTTT. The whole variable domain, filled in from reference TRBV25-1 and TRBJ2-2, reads EADIYQTPRYLVIGTGKKITLECSQTMGHDKMYWYQQDPGMELHLIHYSYGVNSTEKGDLSSESTVSRIRTEHFPLTLESARPSHTSQYLCASSSGTGFTGELFFGEGSRLTVL.

The CDR3 reads CATSRGQGVYEQYF. DNA for the CDR3: TGTGCCACCAGCAGGGGACAGGGGGTCTACGAGCAGTACTTC. This chain uses TRBV15 with TRBJ2-7, with 11 bases aligning to TRBD1. The trim removed 3 bases at V and 3 bases at J, leaving 1 base unmatched. Germline CDR1 and CDR2: LNHNV and YYDKDF (reference sequence). The CDR3 loop spans 14 amino acids.

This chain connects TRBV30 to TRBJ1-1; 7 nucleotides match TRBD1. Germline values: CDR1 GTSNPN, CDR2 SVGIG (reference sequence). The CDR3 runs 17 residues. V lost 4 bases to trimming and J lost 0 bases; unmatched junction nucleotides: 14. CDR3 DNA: TGTGCCTGGAACCCGTTAAAAACCGGGACAGTGAACACTGAAGCTTTCTTT. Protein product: CAWNPLKTGTVNTEAFF.

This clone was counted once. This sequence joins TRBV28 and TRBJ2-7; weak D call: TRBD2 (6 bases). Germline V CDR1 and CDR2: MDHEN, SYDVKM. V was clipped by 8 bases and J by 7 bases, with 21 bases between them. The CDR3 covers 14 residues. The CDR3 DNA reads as TGTGCCAGCTGCAACCCGGACTATGTTAAGGAGCAGTACTTC. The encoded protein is CASCNPDYVKEQYF.